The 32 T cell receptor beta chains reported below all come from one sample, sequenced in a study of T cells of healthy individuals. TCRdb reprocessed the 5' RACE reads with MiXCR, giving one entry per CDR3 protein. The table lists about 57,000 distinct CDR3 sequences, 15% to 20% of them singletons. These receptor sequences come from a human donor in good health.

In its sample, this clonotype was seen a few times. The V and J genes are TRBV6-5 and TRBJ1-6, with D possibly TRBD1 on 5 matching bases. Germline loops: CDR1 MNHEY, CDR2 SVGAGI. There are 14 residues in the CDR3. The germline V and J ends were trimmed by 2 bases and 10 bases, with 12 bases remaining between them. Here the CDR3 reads CASSYEGQGSPLHF. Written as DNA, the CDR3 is TGTGCCAGCAGTTACGAGGGGCAGGGCTCACCCCTCCACTTT.

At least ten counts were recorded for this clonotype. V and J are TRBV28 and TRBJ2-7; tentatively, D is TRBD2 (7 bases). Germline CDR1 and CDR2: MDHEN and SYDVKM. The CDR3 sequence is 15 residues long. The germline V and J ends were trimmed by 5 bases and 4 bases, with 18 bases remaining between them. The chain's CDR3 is CASSPWRGPIYEQYF. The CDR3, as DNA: TGTGCCAGCAGTCCTTGGCGGGGGCCGATTTACGAGCAGTACTTC.

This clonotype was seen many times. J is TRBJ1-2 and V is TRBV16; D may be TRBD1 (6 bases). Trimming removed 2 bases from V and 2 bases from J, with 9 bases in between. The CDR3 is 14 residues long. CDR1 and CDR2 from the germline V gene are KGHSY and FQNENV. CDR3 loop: CASSQAGANYGYTF. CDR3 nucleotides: TGTGCCAGCAGCCAAGCGGGGGCCAACTATGGCTACACCTTC. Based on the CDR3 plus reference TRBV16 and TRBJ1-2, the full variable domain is GEEVAQTPKHLVRGEGQKAKLYCAPIKGHSYVFWYQQVLKNEFKFLISFQNENVFDETGMPKERFSAKCLPNSPCSLEIQATKLEDSAVYFCASSQAGANYGYTFGSGTRLTVV.

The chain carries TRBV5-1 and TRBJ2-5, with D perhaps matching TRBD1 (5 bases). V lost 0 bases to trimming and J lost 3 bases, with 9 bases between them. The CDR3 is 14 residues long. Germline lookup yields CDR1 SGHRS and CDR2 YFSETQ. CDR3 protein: CASSLEGPEETQYF. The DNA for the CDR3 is TGCGCCAGCAGCTTGGAGGGGCCTGAAGAGACCCAGTACTTC.

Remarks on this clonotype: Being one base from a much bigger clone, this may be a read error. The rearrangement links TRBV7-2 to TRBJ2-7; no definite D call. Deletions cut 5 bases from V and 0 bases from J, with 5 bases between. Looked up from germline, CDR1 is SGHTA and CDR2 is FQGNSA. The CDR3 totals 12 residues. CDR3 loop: CASSTHSYEQYF. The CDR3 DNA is TGTGCCAGCAGCACGCACTCCTACGAGCAGTACTTC.

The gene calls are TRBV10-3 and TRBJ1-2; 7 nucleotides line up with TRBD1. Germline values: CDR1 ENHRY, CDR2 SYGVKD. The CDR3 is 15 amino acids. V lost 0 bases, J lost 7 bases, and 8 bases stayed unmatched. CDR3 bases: TGTGCCATCAGTGAGTCTGCCAGGGGGGTCTCTGGCTACACCTTC. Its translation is CAISESARGVSGYTF.

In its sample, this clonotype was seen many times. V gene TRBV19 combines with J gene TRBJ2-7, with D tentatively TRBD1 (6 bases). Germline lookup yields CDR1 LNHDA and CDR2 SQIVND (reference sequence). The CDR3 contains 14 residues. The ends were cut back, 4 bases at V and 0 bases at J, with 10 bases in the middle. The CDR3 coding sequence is TGTGCCAGTAGTAGTACAGGGAGCTCCTACGAGCAGTACTTC. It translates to CASSSTGSSYEQYF.

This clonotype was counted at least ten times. CDR3 amino acids: CAWRTSGGTGELFF. The CDR3 DNA sequence: TGTGCCTGGCGGACTAGCGGAGGGACCGGGGAGCTGTTTTTT. V and J are TRBV30 and TRBJ2-2, with TRBD2 matching over 10 bases. The CDR3 spans 14 residues. Germline values: CDR1 GTSNPN, CDR2 SVGIG (reference sequence). V lost 5 bases to trimming and J lost 5 bases; unmatched junction nucleotides: 5. The full variable domain, with the rest looked up from reference TRBV30 and TRBJ2-2, is SQTIHQWPATLVQPVGSPLSLECTVEGTSNPNLYWYRQAAGRGLQLLFYSVGIGQISSEVPQNLSASRPQDRQFILSSKKLLLSDSGFYLCAWRTSGGTGELFFGEGSRLTVL.

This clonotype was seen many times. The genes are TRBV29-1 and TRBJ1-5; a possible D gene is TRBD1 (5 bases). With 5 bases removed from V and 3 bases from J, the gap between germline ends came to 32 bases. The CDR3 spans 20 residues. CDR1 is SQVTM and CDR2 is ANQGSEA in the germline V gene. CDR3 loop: CSVTGGRGTADPKINQPQHF. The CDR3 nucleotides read TGCAGCGTTACCGGGGGGAGGGGCACCGCGGACCCAAAGATCAATCAGCCCCAGCATTTT.

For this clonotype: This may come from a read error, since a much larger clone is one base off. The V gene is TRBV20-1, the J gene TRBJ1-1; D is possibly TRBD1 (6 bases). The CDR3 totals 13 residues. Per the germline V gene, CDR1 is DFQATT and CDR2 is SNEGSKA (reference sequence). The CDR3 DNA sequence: TGCAGTGCGTGGACCGGGGGGCGAACTGAAACTTTCTTT. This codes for CSAWTGGRTETFF.

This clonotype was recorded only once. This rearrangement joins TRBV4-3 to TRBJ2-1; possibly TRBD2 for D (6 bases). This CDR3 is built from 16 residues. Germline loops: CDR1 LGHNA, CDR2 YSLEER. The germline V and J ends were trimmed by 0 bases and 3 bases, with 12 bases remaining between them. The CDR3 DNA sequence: TGCGCCAGCAGCCAAGATTACAGCGGGCTCTACAATGAGCAGTTCTTC. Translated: CASSQDYSGLYNEQFF.

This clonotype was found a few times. CDR3 sequence reads: CASSPPAKGYNEQFF. CDR3 DNA: TGTGCCAGCAGCCCCCCGGCTAAGGGTTACAATGAGCAGTTCTTC. The chain is built from TRBV7-9 and TRBJ2-1; D is undetermined. The CDR3 length is 15 residues. CDR1 and CDR2 (germline): SEHNR, FQNEAQ (reference sequence). V gave up 5 bases and J gave up 4 bases, with 15 bases separating them.

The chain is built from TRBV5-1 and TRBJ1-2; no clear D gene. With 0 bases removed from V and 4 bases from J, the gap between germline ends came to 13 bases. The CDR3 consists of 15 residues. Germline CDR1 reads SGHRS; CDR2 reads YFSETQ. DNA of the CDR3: TGCGCCAGCAGCTTGGTATCGGCCAAACTCTATGGCTACACCTTC. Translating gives CASSLVSAKLYGYTF.

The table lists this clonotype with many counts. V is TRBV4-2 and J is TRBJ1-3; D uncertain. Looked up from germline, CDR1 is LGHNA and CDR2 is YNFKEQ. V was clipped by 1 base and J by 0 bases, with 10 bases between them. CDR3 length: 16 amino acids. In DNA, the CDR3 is TGTGCCAGCAGCCAAGTAGGATCAAGCTCTGGAAACACCATATATTTT. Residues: CASSQVGSSSGNTIYF.

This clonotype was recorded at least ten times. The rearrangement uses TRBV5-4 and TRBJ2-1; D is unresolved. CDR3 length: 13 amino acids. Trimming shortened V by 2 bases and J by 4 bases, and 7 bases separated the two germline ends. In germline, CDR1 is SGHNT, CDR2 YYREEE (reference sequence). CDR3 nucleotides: TGTGCCAGCAGCTTAGGCGAGTACAATGAGCAGTTCTTC. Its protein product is CASSLGEYNEQFF. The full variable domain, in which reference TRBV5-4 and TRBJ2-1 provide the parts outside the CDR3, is ETGVTQSPTHLIKTRGQQVTLRCSSQSGHNTVSWYQQALGQGPQFIFQYYREEENGRGNFPPRFSGLQFPNYSSELNVNALELDDSALYLCASSLGEYNEQFFGPGTRLTVL.

In DNA form, the CDR3 reads TGTGCCAGCAGCCAAGAGGAGGACATAAGCCAAGAGACCCAGTACTTC. This translates into CASSQEEDISQETQYF. The chain joins TRBV3-1 to TRBJ2-5; D assignment may be TRBD1 or TRBD2 (5 bases each). The CDR3 runs 16 residues. In germline, CDR1 is LGHDT, CDR2 YNNKEL (reference sequence). The ends were cut back, 0 bases at V and 1 base at J, with 12 bases in the middle.

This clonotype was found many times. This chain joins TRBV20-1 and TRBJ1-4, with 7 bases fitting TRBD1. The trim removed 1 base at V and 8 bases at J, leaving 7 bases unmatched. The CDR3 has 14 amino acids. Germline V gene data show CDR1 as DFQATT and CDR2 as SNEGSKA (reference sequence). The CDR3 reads CSARVTGRLEKLFF. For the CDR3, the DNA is TGCAGTGCTAGAGTGACAGGGAGATTAGAAAAACTGTTTTTT.

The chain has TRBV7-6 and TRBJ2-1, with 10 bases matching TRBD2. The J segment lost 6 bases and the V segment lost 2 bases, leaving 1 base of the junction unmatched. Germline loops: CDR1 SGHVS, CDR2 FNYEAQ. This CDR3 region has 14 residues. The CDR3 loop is CASSLLAGGNEQFF. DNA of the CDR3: TGTGCCAGCAGCTTATTAGCGGGAGGCAATGAGCAGTTCTTC. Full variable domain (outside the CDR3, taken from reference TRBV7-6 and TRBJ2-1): GAGVSQSPRYKVTKRGQDVALRCDPISGHVSLYWYRQALGQGPEFLTYFNYEAQQDKSGLPNDRFSAERPEGSISTLTIQRTEQRDSAMYRCASSLLAGGNEQFFGPGTRLTVL.

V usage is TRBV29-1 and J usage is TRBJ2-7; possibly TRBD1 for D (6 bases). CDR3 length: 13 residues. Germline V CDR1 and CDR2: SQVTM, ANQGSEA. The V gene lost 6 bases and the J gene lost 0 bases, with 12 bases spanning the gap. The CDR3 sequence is CSVDRPNSYEQYF. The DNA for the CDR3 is TGCAGCGTAGACAGGCCAAACTCCTACGAGCAGTACTTC.

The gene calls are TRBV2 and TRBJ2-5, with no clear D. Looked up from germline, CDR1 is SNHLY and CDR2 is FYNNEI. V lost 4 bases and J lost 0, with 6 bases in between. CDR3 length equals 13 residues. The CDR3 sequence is CASSGNDQETQYF. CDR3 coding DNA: TGTGCCAGCAGTGGCAACGACCAAGAGACCCAGTACTTC.

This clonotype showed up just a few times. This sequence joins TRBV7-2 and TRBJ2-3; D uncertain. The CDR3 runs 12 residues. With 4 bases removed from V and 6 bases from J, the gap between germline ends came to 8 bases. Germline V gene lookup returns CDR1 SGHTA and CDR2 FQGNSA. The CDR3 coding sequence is TGTGCCAGCAGCTCGGTTGCGGATACGCAGTATTTT. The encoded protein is CASSSVADTQYF.

The CDR3 loop is CASKTRGSPMEPQHF. The CDR3 DNA reads TGTGCCAGCAAAACGAGGGGGAGTCCCATGGAGCCCCAGCATTTT. This rearrangement joins TRBV27 to TRBJ1-5, with D perhaps TRBD1 (6 bases). The CDR3 is 15 residues long. The V and J ends lost 7 bases and 8 bases respectively, with 21 bases between them. The germline CDR1 and CDR2 sequences are MNHEY and SMNVEV (reference sequence).

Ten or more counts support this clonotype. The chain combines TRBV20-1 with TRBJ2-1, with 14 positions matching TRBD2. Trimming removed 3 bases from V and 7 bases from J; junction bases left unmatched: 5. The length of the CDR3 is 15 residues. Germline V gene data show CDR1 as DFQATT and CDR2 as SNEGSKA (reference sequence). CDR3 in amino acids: CSARPGLAGENEQFF. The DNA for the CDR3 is TGCAGTGCTAGGCCGGGACTAGCGGGAGAGAATGAGCAGTTCTTC.

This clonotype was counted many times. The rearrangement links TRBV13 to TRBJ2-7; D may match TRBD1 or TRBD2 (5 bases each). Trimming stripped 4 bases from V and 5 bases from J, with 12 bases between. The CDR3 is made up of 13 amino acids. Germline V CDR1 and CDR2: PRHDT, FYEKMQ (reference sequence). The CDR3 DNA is TGTGCCAGCAGCTGGGGGAACAGCCACGAGCAGTACTTC. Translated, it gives CASSWGNSHEQYF.

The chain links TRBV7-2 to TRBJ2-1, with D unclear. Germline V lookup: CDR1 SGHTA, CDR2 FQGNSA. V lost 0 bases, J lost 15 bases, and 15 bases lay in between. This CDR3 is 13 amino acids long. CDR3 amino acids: CASSLARSLSLFF. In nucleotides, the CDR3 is TGTGCCAGCAGCTTAGCGCGGTCTCTAAGTCTGTTCTTC.

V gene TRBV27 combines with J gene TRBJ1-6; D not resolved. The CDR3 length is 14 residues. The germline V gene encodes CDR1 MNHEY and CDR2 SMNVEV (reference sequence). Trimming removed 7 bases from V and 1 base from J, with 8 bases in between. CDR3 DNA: TGTGCCAGCATGGGCTCATCCTATAATTCACCCCTCCACTTT. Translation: CASMGSSYNSPLHF.

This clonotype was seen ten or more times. CDR3 in DNA: TGTGCCAGCAGTCGAGACAGTTACTACGAGCAGTACTTC. It specifies CASSRDSYYEQYF. The chain joins TRBV28 to TRBJ2-7, with D possibly TRBD1 on 5 matching bases. CDR1 and CDR2 from the germline V gene are MDHEN and SYDVKM. The ends were cut back, 5 bases at V and 3 bases at J, with 11 bases in the middle. This CDR3 is 13 amino acids long. Variable domain in full (rest from reference TRBV28 and TRBJ2-7): DVKVTQSSRYLVKRTGEKVFLECVQDMDHENMFWYRQDPGLGLRLIYFSYDVKMKEKGDIPEGYSVSREKKERFSLILESASTNQTSMYLCASSRDSYYEQYFGPGTRLTVT.

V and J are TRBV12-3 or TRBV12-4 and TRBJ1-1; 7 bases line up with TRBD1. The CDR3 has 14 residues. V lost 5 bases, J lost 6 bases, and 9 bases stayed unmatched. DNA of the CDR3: TGTGCCAGCAGTATTGGACAGGAGATAGCTGAAGCTTTCTTT. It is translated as CASSIGQEIAEAFF.

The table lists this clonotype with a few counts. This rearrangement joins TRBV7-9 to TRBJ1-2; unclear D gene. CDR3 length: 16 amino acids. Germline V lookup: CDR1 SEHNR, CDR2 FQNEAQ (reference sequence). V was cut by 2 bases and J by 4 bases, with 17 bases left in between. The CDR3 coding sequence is TGTGCCAGCAGCTTAAGTACGGCCCAACGCGGCTATGGCTACACCTTC. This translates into CASSLSTAQRGYGYTF.

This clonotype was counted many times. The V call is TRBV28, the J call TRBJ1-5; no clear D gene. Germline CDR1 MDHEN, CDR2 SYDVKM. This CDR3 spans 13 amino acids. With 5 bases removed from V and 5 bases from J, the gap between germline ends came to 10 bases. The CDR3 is CASSPGSYQPQHF. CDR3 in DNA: TGTGCCAGCAGTCCGGGGAGTTATCAGCCCCAGCATTTT.

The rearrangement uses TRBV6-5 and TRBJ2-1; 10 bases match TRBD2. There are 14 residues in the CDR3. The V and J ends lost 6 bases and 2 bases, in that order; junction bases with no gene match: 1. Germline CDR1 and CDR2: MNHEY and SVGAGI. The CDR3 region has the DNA TGTGCCAGCAGAAGCGGGGGGGCCTACAATGAGCAGTTCTTC. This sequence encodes CASRSGGAYNEQFF.

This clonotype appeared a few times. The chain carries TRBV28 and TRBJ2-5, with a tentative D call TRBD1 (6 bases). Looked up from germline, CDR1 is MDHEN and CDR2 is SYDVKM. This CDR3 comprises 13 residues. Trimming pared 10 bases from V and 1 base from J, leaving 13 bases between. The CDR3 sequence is CAINRDLQETQYF. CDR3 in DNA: TGTGCCATAAACAGGGACCTCCAAGAGACCCAGTACTTC.